The rows below give T cell receptor beta chains drawn from one sample of a study of PD-L1 blockade in urothelial cancer. Clones were sequenced by immunoSEQ multiplex PCR, and TCRdb holds only the in-frame ones, with some missing. The sample shows 50,000 to 55,000 clones, 60% to 80% of them seen only once. The sample was PBMCs, taken around atezolizumab (anti-PD-L1) treatment. The receptor source for this set is a man aged 65 to 85 with urothelial cancer. The CDR3 runs from the conserved cysteine through the conserved F or W. Each record gives: clone size, D gene, J gene, V gene, CDR3 protein, CDR3 DNA. D genes are given only for firm matches. Where a row states a size, it is once, few, many or the class of an expanded clone; other rows omit it.

>.|TRBD2|TRBJ2-7|TRBV9
CASSTPRGRDTYEQYF
TGTGCCAGCAGCACACCACGGGGGAGGGATACCTACGAGCAGTACTTC
>once|.|TRBJ2-5|TRBV10-3
CAISESLRAETQYF
TGTGCCATCAGTGAGTCCCTCAGGGCCGAGACCCAGTACTTC
>.|TRBD1|TRBJ1-2|TRBV5-8
CASSFRTGGNYGYTF
TGTGCCAGCAGCTTTCGGACAGGGGGCAACTATGGCTACACCTTC
>.|TRBD1|TRBJ1-1|TRBV6-1
CASSERIWAGGSGNTEAFF
TGTGCCAGCAGTGAAAGAATTTGGGCAGGGGGCTCGGGAAACACTGAAGCTTTCTTT
>.|.|TRBJ2-2|TRBV4-1
CASSPQGTGFQGTGELFF
TGCGCCAGCAGCCCACAAGGCACGGGTTTCCAGGGGACCGGGGAGCTGTTTTTT
>.|.|TRBJ1-6|TRBV4-1
CASSQDRGTNSPLHF
TGCGCCAGCAGCCAAGATCGGGGGACCAATTCACCCCTCCACTTT
>.|.|TRBJ2-1|TRBV28
CASSLVHGGNEQFF
TGTGCCAGCAGTTTAGTCCACGGAGGCAATGAGCAGTTCTTC
>.|.|TRBJ1-1|TRBV11-3
CASSLTGFGTEAFF
TGTGCCAGCAGCTTAACAGGATTTGGAACTGAAGCTTTCTTT
>.|.|TRBJ1-2|TRBV28
CASLSANYGYTF
TGTGCCAGTTTATCAGCTAACTATGGCTACACCTTC
>.|TRBD2|TRBJ2-3|TRBV19
CASSNGGVSTDTQYF
TGTGCCAGTAGTAATGGGGGGGTAAGCACAGATACGCAGTATTTT
>.|.|TRBJ2-2|TRBV5-1
CASSLHTSLGDTGELFF
TGCGCCAGCAGCCTACACACTAGTTTAGGTGACACCGGGGAGCTGTTTTTT
>.|.|TRBJ1-4|TRBV5-1
CASSLEGATNEKLFF
TGCGCCAGCAGCTTGGAGGGGGCAACTAATGAAAAACTGTTTTTT
>.|TRBD2|TRBJ2-7|TRBV7-2
CASSSIVAGEQYF
TGTGCCAGCAGCTCTATAGTAGCGGGCGAGCAGTACTTC
>.|TRBD2|TRBJ2-3|TRBV14
CASSQLAGWGTDTQYF
TGTGCCAGCAGCCAACTAGCGGGATGGGGCACAGATACGCAGTATTTT
>.|.|TRBJ1-2|TRBV5-6
CASSLRRAWSVNYGYTF
TGTGCCAGCAGCTTGAGGAGAGCCTGGTCGGTCAACTATGGCTACACCTTC
>.|TRBD2|TRBJ2-1|TRBV15
CATSRERLAVNEQFF
TGTGCCACCAGCAGAGAAAGACTAGCGGTCAATGAGCAGTTCTTC
>.|TRBD2|TRBJ2-5|TRBV13
CASSPPGSGGVIETQYF
TGTGCCAGCAGTCCCCCAGGGTCGGGGGGGGTAATAGAGACCCAGTACTTC
>.|TRBD1|TRBJ2-7|TRBV7-6
CASSLEQGAYEQYF
TGTGCCAGCAGCTTGGAACAGGGGGCTTACGAGCAGTACTTC
>.|TRBD1|TRBJ2-7|TRBV5-1
CASSPQGARYEQYF
TGCGCCAGCAGCCCACAGGGGGCGAGATACGAGCAGTACTTC
>.|.|TRBJ1-3|TRBV6-5
CASSYGGSLEGNTIYF
TGTGCCAGCAGTTATGGAGGATCCCTGGAAGGAAACACCATATATTTT
>.|.|TRBJ2-7|TRBV12-5
CASGFQPDSWNSYEQYF
TGTGCTAGTGGTTTCCAACCGGACAGCTGGAACTCCTACGAGCAGTACTTC
>.|.|TRBJ2-3|TRBV7-3
CASSLSSQLVDTQYF
TGTGCCAGCAGCTTAAGTTCGCAACTAGTAGATACGCAGTATTTT
>few|.|TRBJ2-4|TRBV5-6
CASSPRRLLAKNIQYF
TGTGCCAGCAGCCCCCGTCGCCTACTAGCCAAAAACATTCAGTACTTC
>.|.|TRBJ2-5|TRBV5-5
CASSFDSSRTQYF
TGTGCCAGCAGCTTCGACTCCTCCCGGACCCAGTACTTC
>.|TRBD1|TRBJ1-4|TRBV19
CASSPTGQGSEKLFF
TGTGCCAGTAGTCCAACGGGACAGGGGAGTGAAAAACTGTTTTTT
>.|.|TRBJ1-5|TRBV7-2
CASSWRNQPQHF
TGTGCCAGCAGCTGGAGAAATCAGCCCCAGCATTTT
>.|.|TRBJ1-3|TRBV6-1
CATRTAGNTIYF
TGTGCCACCAGGACAGCTGGAAACACCATATATTTT
>.|.|TRBJ1-1|TRBV4-1
CASSQAGFEVMNTEAFF
TGCGCCAGCAGCCAAGCAGGGTTCGAAGTCATGAACACTGAAGCTTTCTTT
>.|.|TRBJ1-4|TRBV4-3
CASSQTNEKLFF
TGCGCCAGCAGCCAAACAAATGAAAAACTGTTTTTT
>.|TRBD2|TRBJ2-2|TRBV7-2
CASSSRVVAGGPGELFF
TGTGCCAGCAGTAGTAGAGTGGTAGCGGGGGGGCCCGGGGAGCTGTTTTTT
>.|TRBD2|TRBJ2-2|TRBV6-6
CASSYGTSGTGELFF
TGTGCCAGCAGTTATGGGACTAGCGGAACCGGGGAGCTGTTTTTT
>few|.|TRBJ2-7|TRBV20-1
CSARDVIEQYF
TGCAGTGCTAGAGATGTAATAGAGCAGTACTTC
>.|.|TRBJ1-2|TRBV5-1
CASSLGGDYGYTF
TGCGCCAGCAGCCTCGGGGGAGACTATGGCTACACCTTC
>.|TRBD1|TRBJ1-5|TRBV19
CASSGSGQGNQPQHF
TGTGCCAGTAGTGGGTCGGGACAGGGAAATCAGCCCCAGCATTTT
>.|.|TRBJ1-2|TRBV10-3
CAISEQGEIYGYTF
TGTGCCATCAGTGAACAGGGCGAGATCTATGGCTACACCTTC
>.|TRBD2|TRBJ2-3|TRBV7-2
CASSLRLAGGRADTQYF
TGTGCCAGCAGCTTAAGACTAGCGGGGGGGCGGGCAGATACGCAGTATTTT
>.|.|TRBJ1-2|TRBV19
CASSISDRTPNYGYTF
TGTGCCAGTAGTATCTCCGACAGGACCCCGAACTATGGCTACACCTTC
>.|TRBD2|TRBJ2-7|TRBV2
CASRLQREGYEQYF
TGTGCCAGCAGACTCCAGCGGGAGGGGTACGAGCAGTACTTC
>.|TRBD2|TRBJ2-7|TRBV19
CASRPESGSFYEQYF
TGTGCCTCAAGACCCGAAAGCGGGAGCTTCTACGAGCAGTACTTC
>.|.|TRBJ2-7|TRBV6-5
CASSPAYEQYF
TGTGCCAGCAGTCCTGCCTACGAGCAGTACTTC
>.|.|TRBJ2-1|TRBV6-6
CASSRDYNEQFF
TGTGCCAGCAGCCGCGATTACAATGAGCAGTTCTTC
>.|TRBD2|TRBJ2-1|TRBV9
CASSPRVAGGENEQFF
TGTGCCAGCAGCCCCCGGGTAGCGGGGGGGGAAAATGAGCAGTTCTTC
>once|.|TRBJ1-1|TRBV27
CASSFRLRSTEAFF
TGTGCCAGCAGTTTCAGACTACGGAGCACTGAAGCTTTCTTT
>.|.|TRBJ1-2|TRBV7-2
CASSLEPEDYGYTF
TGTGCCAGCAGCTTAGAACCGGAGGACTATGGCTACACCTTC
>.|TRBD1|TRBJ1-1|TRBV10-3
CAISGQGAYTEAFF
TGTGCCATCAGTGGCCAGGGGGCTTACACTGAAGCTTTCTTT
>.|TRBD1|TRBJ1-1|TRBV5-1
CASSSGQAREAFF
TGCGCCAGCAGCTCGGGACAGGCTCGTGAAGCTTTCTTT
>.|TRBD2|TRBJ2-2|TRBV30
CAWSVRGLAGGGELFF
TGTGCCTGGAGTGTACGGGGACTAGCGGGAGGCGGGGAGCTGTTTTTT
>once|TRBD2|TRBJ2-3|TRBV7-2
CASSFSGSWSDTQYF
TGTGCCAGCAGCTTTAGCGGGAGTTGGTCAGATACGCAGTATTTT
>.|TRBD2|TRBJ2-3|TRBV7-9
CASSLRLAGVGWSTDTQYF
TGTGCCAGCAGCTTGCGACTAGCGGGAGTAGGGTGGAGCACAGATACGCAGTATTTT
>medium-sized|.|TRBJ1-3|TRBV5-1
CASSEGLLSGNTIYF
TGCGCCAGCAGCGAGGGACTCCTCTCTGGAAACACCATATATTTT
>.|TRBD1|TRBJ1-1|TRBV5-1
CASSLVAGGMNTEAFF
TGCGCCAGCAGCTTGGTGGCAGGGGGCATGAACACTGAAGCTTTCTTT
>.|TRBD2|TRBJ2-1|TRBV11-2
CASSRSPGLAGDNEQFF
TGTGCCAGCAGCCGAAGCCCGGGACTAGCGGGCGACAATGAGCAGTTCTTC